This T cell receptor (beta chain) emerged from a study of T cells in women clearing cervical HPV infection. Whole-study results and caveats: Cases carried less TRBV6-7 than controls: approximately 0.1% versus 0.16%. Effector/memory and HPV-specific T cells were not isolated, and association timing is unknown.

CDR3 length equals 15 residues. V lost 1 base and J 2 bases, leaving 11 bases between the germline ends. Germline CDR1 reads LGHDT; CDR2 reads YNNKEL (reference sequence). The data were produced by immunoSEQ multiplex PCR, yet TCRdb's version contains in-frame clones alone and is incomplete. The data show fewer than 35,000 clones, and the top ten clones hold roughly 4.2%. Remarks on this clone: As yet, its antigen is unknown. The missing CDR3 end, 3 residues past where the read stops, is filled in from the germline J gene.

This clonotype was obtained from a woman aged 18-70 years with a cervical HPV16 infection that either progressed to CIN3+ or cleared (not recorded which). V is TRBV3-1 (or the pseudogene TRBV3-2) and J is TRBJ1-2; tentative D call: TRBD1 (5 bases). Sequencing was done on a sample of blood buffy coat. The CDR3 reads CASSQGRARNYGYTF. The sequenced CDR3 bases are TGTGCCAGCAGCCAAGGCAGGGCCAGGAACTATGGC.